The 32 T cell receptor beta chains below were found in one sample sequenced in a study of blood T cell repertoires in COVID-19. Assay used: immunoSEQ multiplex PCR; TCRdb lists only in-frame clones, some missing. The table lists 150,000 or so clones, around 90% of them singletons. The source material was PBMCs or T cells enriched from blood (not recorded which). These receptors came from a woman aged 40 to 50 who had been exposed to COVID-19.

There are a few counts of this clone. The chain uses TRBV11-2 and TRBJ1-4; TRBD1 might be the D (6 bases). Trimming left V 1 base short and J 0 bases short, with 12 bases between. The CDR3 is made up of 17 amino acids. Germline-derived CDR1 and CDR2 are SGHAT and FQNNGV. CDR3 loop: CASSLGGRDTTNEKLFF. CDR3 sequence (DNA): TGTGCCAGCAGCTTAGGGGGGCGAGATACAACTAATGAAAAACTGTTTTTT.

The gene calls are TRBV6-5 and TRBJ1-1, with 11 bases that match TRBD1. The germline V gene has CDR1 MNHEY and CDR2 SVGAGI. V dropped 0 bases and J dropped 3; count of bases not matched to a gene: 0. The CDR3 extends over 15 amino acids. Here the CDR3 DNA reads TGTGCCAGCAGTTACTCGGGACAGGGGGACACTGAAGCTTTCTTT. It yields the protein CASSYSGQGDTEAFF.

The V call is TRBV10-1, the J call TRBJ2-1, with 7 positions matching TRBD2. The J segment lost 2 bases and the V segment lost 11 bases, leaving 12 bases of the junction unmatched. The CDR3 runs to 15 residues. CDR1 and CDR2 (germline): WNHNN, SYGVQD (reference sequence). The CDR3 here is CASNGGSNPYNEQFF. The CDR3, as DNA: TGCGCCTCTAACGGCGGGAGTAACCCCTACAATGAGCAGTTCTTC.

The chain uses TRBV9 and TRBJ1-3; D call uncertain. Trimming removed 2 bases at V and 0 bases at J, with 9 bases between. Germline CDR1 and CDR2: SGDLS and YYNGEE. This CDR3 comprises 15 residues. The CDR3 loop is CASSVATTSGNTIYF. CDR3 coding DNA: TGTGCCAGCAGCGTTGCGACTACCTCTGGAAACACCATATATTTT.

V is TRBV11-2 and J is TRBJ1-5, with D hard to call. The ends were cut back, 9 bases at V and 0 bases at J, with 6 bases in the middle. CDR1 and CDR2 (germline): SGHAT, FQNNGV. This CDR3 has 12 residues. DNA of the CDR3: TGTGCCAGTAGTTATAGCAATCAGCCCCAGCATTTT. Translation: CASSYSNQPQHF.

CDR3 in DNA: TGTGCCAGCAGTTCGCGACAGGGAAGATATAATTCACCCCTCCACTTT. Translating it yields CASSSRQGRYNSPLHF. This chain joins TRBV6-5 and TRBJ1-6; TRBD1 aligns across 7 bases. Germline-derived CDR1 and CDR2 are MNHEY and SVGAGI. V lost 4 bases, J lost 4 bases, and 7 bases stayed unmatched. CDR3 length: 16 residues.

The chain employs TRBV27 and TRBJ2-5; TRBD2 matches at 8 bases. The CDR3 sequence is 14 residues long. CDR1 MNHEY and CDR2 SMNVEV come from the germline V gene (reference sequence). J gave up 5 bases and V 6 bases, and 8 bases lay outside the gene matches. CDR3 nucleotides: TGTGCCAGCAGCTACGGGGGGGCTCTGGAGACCCAGTACTTC. Translating it yields CASSYGGALETQYF.

This chain connects TRBV19 to TRBJ2-2; 7 bases fit TRBD1. This CDR3 region has 15 residues. Germline values: CDR1 LNHDA, CDR2 SQIVND (reference sequence). With 7 bases clipped from V and 6 bases from J, the junction kept 11 bases outside the gene matches. The CDR3 protein is CASKLERGPPGELFF. CDR3 DNA: TGTGCCAGTAAATTAGAGAGGGGGCCCCCCGGGGAGCTGTTTTTT.

V usage is TRBV11-2 and J usage is TRBJ1-5; TRBD1 agrees at 8 bases. The CDR3 spans 19 residues. Per the germline V gene, CDR1 is SGHAT and CDR2 is FQNNGV. V lost 0 bases and J lost 1; bases outside the gene matches: 11. CDR3 residues: CASSLDLMAGGASNQPQHF. CDR3 in DNA: TGTGCCAGCAGCTTAGATTTAATGGCAGGGGGCGCGAGCAATCAGCCCCAGCATTTT.

This sequence joins TRBV10-1 and TRBJ2-3; a weak D match, TRBD2 (5 bases). The V end lost 6 bases, the J end lost 4 bases, and 11 bases lay between the germline ends. Germline V lookup: CDR1 WNHNN, CDR2 SYGVQD (reference sequence). The CDR3 sequence is 13 residues long. The CDR3 DNA reads TGCGCCAGCAGCGAAAGGGAGTCAGATACGCAGTATTTT. Amino acids: CASSERESDTQYF.

V and J are TRBV19 and TRBJ2-2; a weak D match, TRBD1 (6 bases). This CDR3 has 18 residues. Trimming shortened V by 2 bases and J by 7 bases, and 23 bases separated the two germline ends. Germline CDR1 and CDR2: LNHDA and SQIVND (reference sequence). The CDR3 loop is CASSIWDGLQGSSGELFF. The CDR3 region has the DNA TGTGCCAGTAGTATATGGGATGGGCTACAGGGATCTAGCGGGGAGCTGTTTTTT. The variable domain in full, completed from reference TRBV19 and TRBJ2-2, reads DGGITQSPKYLFRKEGQNVTLSCEQNLNHDAMYWYRQDPGQGLRLIYYSQIVNDFQKGDIAEGYSVSREKKESFPLTVTSAQKNPTAFYLCASSIWDGLQGSSGELFFGEGSRLTVL.

The chain is built from TRBV6-2 or TRBV6-3 and TRBJ2-2; D gene unclear. Per germline, CDR1 MNHEY and CDR2 SVGEGT. This CDR3 spans 13 amino acids. V lost 4 bases, J lost 4 bases, and 7 bases lay in between. CDR3 DNA: TGTGCCAGCAGTTCGACTCGCACCGGGGAGCTGTTTTTT. Amino acid sequence: CASSSTRTGELFF.

The rearrangement joins TRBV6-5 to TRBJ2-5, with D possibly matching TRBD2 (7 bases). The germline CDR1 and CDR2 sequences are MNHEY and SVGAGI. CDR3 length: 13 amino acids. The ends were cut back, 7 bases at V and 4 bases at J, with 13 bases in the middle. The CDR3 DNA is TGTGCCAGCACTAACGCGGGGGCAGAGACCCAGTACTTC. This sequence encodes CASTNAGAETQYF.

The rearrangement joins TRBV2 to TRBJ1-3; 7 bases map to TRBD1. The CDR3 loop spans 16 amino acids. V lost 5 bases, J lost 1 base, and 8 bases stayed unmatched. Germline loops: CDR1 SNHLY, CDR2 FYNNEI. The CDR3 protein is CASSNNRGGSGNTIYF. CDR3 DNA: TGTGCCAGCAGTAACAACAGGGGCGGTTCTGGAAACACCATATATTTT.

The rearrangement uses TRBV6-2 or TRBV6-3 and TRBJ1-5, with D possibly TRBD1 on 5 matching bases. V lost 6 bases, J lost 7 bases, and 13 bases lay in between. There are 13 residues in the CDR3. Germline V lookup: CDR1 MNHEY, CDR2 SVGEGT. CDR3: CASSRRGQQPQHF. The CDR3 nucleotides are TGTGCCAGCAGCCGAAGGGGCCAACAGCCCCAGCATTTT.

The chain is built from TRBV5-6 and TRBJ1-1; D call uncertain. The CDR3 length is 13 residues. The germline V gene encodes CDR1 SGHDT and CDR2 YYEEEE. Trimming removed 5 bases from V and 5 bases from J, with 13 bases in between. The CDR3 protein is CASRARGETEAFF. DNA for the CDR3: TGTGCCAGCAGGGCCCGGGGAGAAACTGAAGCTTTCTTT.

This chain links TRBV6-5 with TRBJ2-2; D unclear. Trimming left V 7 bases short and J 8 bases short, with 11 bases between. The germline gives CDR1 MNHEY, CDR2 SVGAGI. The CDR3 is 12 amino acids. The CDR3 bases are TGTGCCAGCACCCATCGAGGAGGGGAGCTGTTTTTT. As protein: CASTHRGGELFF.

The V call is TRBV29-1, the J call TRBJ1-1; D unclear. V shed 4 bases and J shed 6 bases, with 12 bases lying between them. From germline, CDR1 is SQVTM and CDR2 ANQGSEA. This CDR3 has 12 residues. As DNA, the CDR3 is TGCAGCGTTGTAAGAAATGGGCCTGAAGCTTTCTTT. Protein product: CSVVRNGPEAFF. The whole variable domain, remainder taken from reference TRBV29-1 and TRBJ1-1, is SAVISQKPSRDICQRGTSLTIQCQVDSQVTMMFWYRQQPGQSLTLIATANQGSEATYESGFVIDKFPISRPNLTFSTLTVSNMSPEDSSIYLCSVVRNGPEAFFGQGTRLTVV.

This sequence joins TRBV27 and TRBJ2-7; TRBD1 matches 12 bases. CDR1 MNHEY and CDR2 SMNVEV come from the germline V gene (reference sequence). This CDR3 region has 18 residues. With 5 bases clipped from V and 4 bases from J, the junction kept 15 bases outside the gene matches. The CDR3: CASSPEGRDRGPGYEQYF. As DNA, the CDR3 is TGTGCCAGCAGTCCGGAGGGCCGGGACAGGGGGCCAGGATACGAGCAGTACTTC.

The chain has TRBV29-1 and TRBJ1-5; D is uncertain. The germline CDR1 and CDR2 sequences are SQVTM and ANQGSEA. CDR3 size: 13 residues. The V end lost 4 bases, the J end lost 0 bases, and 7 bases lay between the germline ends. The CDR3 sequence is CSVVLDSNQPQHF. The CDR3 nucleotides read TGCAGCGTTGTGTTAGATAGCAATCAGCCCCAGCATTTT.

This chain links TRBV7-3 with TRBJ2-2, with D tentatively TRBD2 (5 bases). Germline-derived CDR1 and CDR2 are SGHTA and FQGTGA. V shed 1 base and J shed 2 bases, with 14 bases lying between them. CDR3 length: 17 amino acids. CDR3 in amino acids: CASSLMASGSNTGELFF. The CDR3 nucleotides are TGTGCCAGCAGCTTAATGGCGAGCGGATCCAACACCGGGGAGCTGTTTTTT.

V is TRBV10-3 and J is TRBJ2-6; 12 nucleotides line up with TRBD2. The J segment lost 0 bases and the V segment lost 4 bases, leaving 7 bases of the junction unmatched. This CDR3 comprises 19 residues. Germline CDR1 is ENHRY and CDR2 is SYGVKD. The CDR3 region has the DNA TGTGCCATCAGTGTTTATGGACTAGCGGGGAACTCTGGGGCCAACGTCCTGACTTTC. Protein: CAISVYGLAGNSGANVLTF.

This clone was detected only a few times. The chain has TRBV23-1 and TRBJ1-1, with 7 bases aligning to TRBD1. TRBV23-1 is an ORF, and what it does is uncertain. J lost 3 bases, V lost 0 bases, and 13 bases had no gene match. This CDR3 comprises 18 residues. CDR3 sequence reads: CASSQSIWTGLGDTEAFF. Here the CDR3 DNA reads TGCGCCAGCAGTCAATCGATTTGGACAGGACTTGGGGACACTGAAGCTTTCTTT.

Concerning this clone: Other DNA sequences in the same sample also yield this CDR3. The chain employs TRBV7-6 and TRBJ1-6, with TRBD1 matching over 9 bases. Germline CDR1 SGHVS, CDR2 FNYEAQ. J gave up 10 bases and V 3 bases, and 1 base lay outside the gene matches. The CDR3 length is 13 residues. CDR3 nucleotide sequence: TGTGCCAGCAGCTTGGACAGGGGATCACCCCTCCACTTT. This encodes CASSLDRGSPLHF.

The genes are TRBV29-1 and TRBJ2-1; a weak D match, TRBD2 (5 bases). Germline V gives CDR1 SQVTM, CDR2 ANQGSEA. The CDR3 sequence is 14 residues long. V gave up 1 base and J gave up 7 bases, with 14 bases separating them. The CDR3 DNA is TGCAGCGTTGAAGTCGGCAGGAGGACTAATGAGCAGTTCTTC. Translating gives CSVEVGRRTNEQFF.

This chain uses TRBV5-1 with TRBJ2-7, with TRBD1 as a possible D gene (6 bases). The CDR3 totals 13 residues. Per germline, CDR1 SGHRS and CDR2 YFSETQ. Trimming stripped 3 bases from V and 6 bases from J, with 13 bases between. The CDR3 coding sequence is TGCGCCAGCAGCTCACAGGGAGACCTCGAGCAGTACTTC. This translates into CASSSQGDLEQYF.

The CDR3 is CSAVPGGANQPQHF. CDR3 in DNA: TGCAGCGCCGTCCCCGGGGGGGCCAATCAGCCCCAGCATTTT. J is TRBJ1-5 and V is TRBV29-1; tentative D call: TRBD1 (6 bases). Germline V gives CDR1 SQVTM, CDR2 ANQGSEA. Trimming took off 7 bases at V and 3 bases at J, with 16 bases between the two ends. CDR3 size: 14 residues.

The chain has TRBV5-5 and TRBJ1-4; possibly TRBD1 for D (6 bases). CDR1 SGHKS and CDR2 YYEKEE come from the germline V gene (reference sequence). Trimming stripped 3 bases from V and 2 bases from J, with 8 bases between. CDR3 size: 14 residues. The CDR3 DNA sequence: TGTGCCAGCAGCTCTACAGGGACTAATGAAAAACTGTTTTTT. As protein: CASSSTGTNEKLFF.

The chain couples TRBV3-1 (or the pseudogene TRBV3-2) to TRBJ2-3; D is perhaps TRBD2 (6 bases). CDR3 length: 16 amino acids. V dropped 1 base and J dropped 2 bases, with 13 bases sitting between them. Germline V gene lookup returns CDR1 LGHDT and CDR2 YNNKEL (reference sequence). This CDR3 is CASSQGLSGPTDTQYF. The CDR3 DNA reads as TGTGCCAGCAGCCAAGGTCTTAGCGGACCCACAGATACGCAGTATTTT.

This clone was picked up one time. V and J are TRBV28 and TRBJ2-1, with 9 bases fitting TRBD1. The CDR3 length is 14 residues. Germline V lookup: CDR1 MDHEN, CDR2 SYDVKM. The ends lost 5 bases at V and 9 bases at J; junction bases unmatched: 8. The CDR3 loop reads CASSTGTGKLEQFF. The CDR3 nucleotides read TGTGCCAGCAGTACCGGGACAGGGAAACTTGAGCAGTTCTTC.

This chain uses TRBV18 with TRBJ2-1; D possibly corresponds to TRBD2 (6 bases). CDR1 is KGHSH and CDR2 is LQKENI in the germline V gene. Trimming cost V 2 bases and J 4 bases, with 15 bases left between them. The CDR3 loop spans 16 amino acids. The CDR3 DNA is TGTGCCAGCTCACCAGGGGGGAACTACCTTTACAATGAGCAGTTCTTC. Its translation is CASSPGGNYLYNEQFF. Together with reference TRBV18 and TRBJ2-1, the CDR3 gives the full variable domain: NAGVMQNPRHLVRRRGQEARLRCSPMKGHSHVYWYRQLPEEGLKFMVYLQKENIIDESGMPKERFSAEFPKEGPSILRIQQVVRGDSAAYFCASSPGGNYLYNEQFFGPGTRLTVL.

The rearrangement links TRBV27 to TRBJ2-5, with 11 bases fitting TRBD2. This CDR3 comprises 15 residues. Germline loops: CDR1 MNHEY, CDR2 SMNVEV (reference sequence). V gave up 3 bases and J gave up 2 bases; unmatched junction bases: 2. The CDR3 DNA reads as TGTGCCAGCAGTTTTAGCGGGGGGGGTCAAGAGACCCAGTACTTC. Translation: CASSFSGGGQETQYF.